A single sample is the source of the 30 T cell receptor beta chains below, sequenced in a study of esophageal squamous cell carcinoma under preoperative chemotherapy. MiXCR was run by TCRdb on the PCR reads, yielding one entry per CDR3 protein. The sample lists 15,000 to 20,000 distinct CDR3 sequences; around 45% were seen once. Sample time point: before preoperative PTX-NDP chemotherapy. The sample was taken from a patient given preoperative chemotherapy. The receptors stem from a human donor with esophageal squamous cell carcinoma. The donor label of this sample is uncertain.

The chain carries TRBV6-5 and TRBJ2-1; perhaps TRBD1 as D (5 bases). Germline-derived CDR1 and CDR2 are MNHEY and SVGAGI. This CDR3 has 18 residues. Trimming removed 0 bases at V and 1 base at J, with 16 bases between. The chain's CDR3 is CASSYSFSRTHSYNEQFF. In nucleotides, the CDR3 is TGTGCCAGCAGTTACTCCTTTAGTAGGACACATTCCTACAATGAGCAGTTCTTC.

This clonotype was seen more than once but under ten times. The V and J genes are TRBV7-6 and TRBJ2-7; 8 bases match TRBD1. This CDR3 is 15 amino acids long. Germline CDR1 SGHVS, CDR2 FNYEAQ. V lost 6 bases and J lost 0; bases outside the gene matches: 7. The CDR3 bases are TGTGCCAGCAGTCAACAGGGGGTCCTCTCCTACGAGCAGTACTTC. Amino acid sequence: CASSQQGVLSYEQYF.

The chain employs TRBV12-3 or TRBV12-4 and TRBJ2-5; D perhaps matches TRBD2 (7 bases). The V end lost 9 bases, the J end lost 3 bases, and 20 bases lay between the germline ends. The CDR3 loop spans 15 amino acids. CDR3 amino acids: CARGGGGRSKETQYF. CDR3 sequence (DNA): TGTGCCAGGGGGGGAGGGGGACGAAGCAAAGAGACCCAGTACTTC.

In regard to this clonotype: This CDR3 is missing its conserved last phenylalanine or tryptophan, likely due to a read error. The limits of the CDR3 on the DNA are not certain, so only TCRdb's listed CDR3 is given. This chain uses TRBV12-5 with TRBJ2-3; the D call in the table, TRBD2, was not verified against the DNA. Per the germline V gene, CDR1 is LGHNT and CDR2 is FRNRAP. From its first to its last residue, the CDR3 has 15 amino acids. The CDR3 loop is CASGRDSVFKQYFGP.

CDR3: CASSAGAGVADTQYF. In DNA, the CDR3 is TGTGCCAGCAGCGCTGGAGCGGGTGTGGCGGATACGCAGTATTTT. J is TRBJ2-3 and V is TRBV9; a possible D gene is TRBD2 (6 bases). Trimming removed 3 bases at V and 6 bases at J, with 17 bases between. Germline V gene lookup returns CDR1 SGDLS and CDR2 YYNGEE. The CDR3 runs 15 residues.

The J gene is TRBJ2-7, the V gene TRBV11-3; 12 bases fit TRBD2. Losses at the gene ends were 4 bases for V and 2 bases for J; bases not matched to a gene: 3. Germline lookup yields CDR1 SGHNT and CDR2 YENEEA. The CDR3 sequence is 15 residues long. In nucleotides, the CDR3 is TGTGCCAGCAGCTGGCTAGCGGGAGGGCCCTACGAGCAGTACTTC. Protein: CASSWLAGGPYEQYF.

This chain uses TRBV6-1 with TRBJ2-5; 9 nucleotides match TRBD1. The DNA end is more similar to TRBJ2-1, so the J call may be wrong. Germline-derived CDR1 and CDR2 are MNHNS and SASEGT. The CDR3 covers 16 residues. The CDR3 DNA sequence: TGTGCCAGCACTAACCTGGGAGGGACAGGGTCCTTTGAGCAGTTCTTC. It yields the protein CASTNLGGTGSFEQFF.

The genes are TRBV12-3 or TRBV12-4 and TRBJ2-1; D unclear. The V gene lost 4 bases and the J gene lost 10 bases, with 8 bases spanning the gap. The CDR3 runs to 11 residues. CDR3 in DNA: TGTGCCAGCAGTTCTCCCTACGAGCAGTTCTTC. Its translation: CASSSPYEQFF.

Note on this clonotype: Relative to the germline gene, one junction end is altered; a read error may explain this. J is TRBJ2-4 and V is TRBV7-3; tentatively, D is TRBD1 or TRBD2 (5 bases each). CDR3 size: 13 residues. Germline CDR1 and CDR2: SGHTA and FQGTGA. The CDR3 DNA is TGCGCCACGGGGCTGTGGGCCAAAAACACGCAGTACTTC. This gives the protein CATGLWAKNTQYF. Full variable domain (rest looked up from reference TRBV7-3 and TRBJ2-4): GAGVSQTPSNKVTEKGKYVELRCDPISGHTALYWYRQSLGQGPEFLIYFQGTGAADDSGLPNDRFFAVRPEGSVSTLKIQRTERGDSAVYLCATGLWAKNTQYFGAGTRLSVL.

This clonotype rates as medium-sized (0.01 to 0.1%). This clone may be a read error of a much larger clone one base away. This chain links TRBV6-6 with TRBJ2-1; D gene uncertain. The J call may be in error: the DNA end matches TRBJ2-7 better. CDR3 length: 14 residues. CDR1 is MNHNY and CDR2 is SVGAGI in the germline V gene (reference sequence). CDR3 sequence (DNA): TGTGCCAGCAGTCACATGAGCTCCTACAATGAGCAGTACTTC. Its translation: CASSHMSSYNEQYF.

J is TRBJ2-1 and V is TRBV6-1; 12 nucleotides line up with TRBD2. Germline trimming cut 8 bases from V and 5 bases from J; bases unmatched to any gene: 10. This CDR3 region has 16 residues. Germline V gene data show CDR1 as MNHNS and CDR2 as SASEGT. The CDR3, as DNA: TGTGCCAGCGGCCGGACTAGCGGGACGCGGAACAATGAGCAGTTCTTC. Amino acid sequence: CASGRTSGTRNNEQFF.

J is TRBJ2-5 and V is TRBV7-2; TRBD1 matches at 9 bases. Germline assignment: CDR1 SGHTA and CDR2 FQGNSA. Trimming removed 5 bases from V and 11 bases from J; junction bases left unmatched: 9. The CDR3 length is 13 residues. CDR3 residues: CASSPRDRDEQYF. CDR3 DNA sequence: TGTGCCAGCAGCCCCCGGGACAGGGATGAGCAGTACTTC.

This chain uses TRBV7-8 with TRBJ2-1, with D possibly TRBD2 on 5 matching bases. CDR3 size: 14 residues. From germline, CDR1 is SGHVS and CDR2 FQNEAQ. V lost 7 bases and J lost 0, with 10 bases in between. The DNA for the CDR3 is TGTGCCAGCACCCGGGGTAGCTCCTACAATGAGCAGTTCTTC. Protein product: CASTRGSSYNEQFF.

The chain couples TRBV27 to TRBJ2-1; 10 bases align to TRBD2. This CDR3 comprises 14 residues. J was trimmed by 12 bases and V by 5 bases; bases with no gene match: 10. Germline CDR1 reads MNHEY; CDR2 reads SMNVEV (reference sequence). CDR3 in DNA: TGTGCCAGCAGTACCCGGACTAGCGGTAGAGGGCAGTTCTTC. This encodes CASSTRTSGRGQFF.

The J gene is TRBJ2-3, the V gene TRBV7-8; D uncertain. The V gene lost 0 bases and the J gene lost 4 bases, with 8 bases spanning the gap. The CDR3 runs 14 residues. Germline V gene sequence: CDR1 SGHVS, CDR2 FQNEAQ. Here the CDR3 reads CASSLAPLADTQYF. In DNA form, the CDR3 reads TGTGCCAGCAGCTTAGCCCCATTGGCAGATACGCAGTATTTT.

About this clonotype itself: The junction departs from the called germline gene at one end, perhaps through a read error. This chain links TRBV10-3 with TRBJ2-3; no definite D call. The CDR3 consists of 13 residues. Looked up from germline, CDR1 is ENHRY and CDR2 is SYGVKD. CDR3 nucleotide sequence: TGTGCCACCAGTAGTGCGATCTGGGATACGCAGTATTTT. Residues: CATSSAIWDTQYF.

This chain connects TRBV7-3 to TRBJ2-2; D may correspond to TRBD1 or TRBD2 (5 bases each). Germline CDR1 SGHTA, CDR2 FQGTGA. CDR3 length equals 14 residues. V lost 7 bases and J lost 8, with 17 bases in between. Here the CDR3 reads CASKPGPESGELFF. CDR3 in DNA: TGTGCCAGCAAGCCGGGGCCAGAAAGTGGGGAGCTGTTTTTT.

V gene TRBV18 combines with J gene TRBJ2-1; 10 bases line up with TRBD2. This CDR3 comprises 15 residues. Trimming removed 3 bases from V and 3 bases from J; junction bases left unmatched: 2. Germline CDR1 KGHSH, CDR2 LQKENI. CDR3 residues: CASSPPSGSYNEQFF. Written as DNA, the CDR3 is TGTGCCAGCTCACCTCCTAGCGGGAGCTACAATGAGCAGTTCTTC.

The rearrangement uses TRBV12-3 or TRBV12-4 and TRBJ2-1; 8 bases fit TRBD1. The CDR3 length is 14 residues. The ends lost 5 bases at V and 4 bases at J; junction bases unmatched: 4. CDR3 nucleotide sequence: TGTGCCAGCAGTGATCGGACAGGGTACAATGAGCAGTTCTTC. It is translated as CASSDRTGYNEQFF.

This clonotype was counted between two and nine times. This sequence joins TRBV7-3 and TRBJ2-1; D gene ambiguous. Germline assignment: CDR1 SGHTA and CDR2 FQGTGA. The CDR3 sequence is 16 residues long. The V end was cut by 1 base, the J end by 2 bases, with 12 bases between. The CDR3 coding sequence is TGTGCCAGCAGCTTAATCGCTAGTAGGACCTACAATGAGCAGTTCTTC. This encodes CASSLIASRTYNEQFF.

This clonotype was recorded many times. The chain recombines TRBV7-2 with TRBJ2-1, with TRBD2 identical over 7 bases. V was pared by 4 bases and J by 7 bases, with 4 bases of the junction left unmatched. CDR1 SGHTA and CDR2 FQGNSA come from the germline V gene. CDR3 length: 13 residues. CDR3 amino acids: CASSSYSGNEQFF. The CDR3 coding sequence is TGTGCCAGCAGCTCCTATAGCGGGAATGAGCAGTTCTTC.

J is TRBJ1-1 and V is TRBV6-2 or TRBV6-3; TRBD1 matches 8 bases. Looked up from germline, CDR1 is MNHEY and CDR2 is SVGEGT. V lost 2 bases, J lost 6 bases, and 2 bases stayed unmatched. The length of the CDR3 is 13 residues. CDR3 protein: CASSYGQGAEAFF. The CDR3 coding sequence is TGTGCCAGCAGTTACGGACAGGGAGCTGAAGCTTTCTTT.

In its sample, this clonotype was seen a few times. The chain uses TRBV6-1 and TRBJ2-5, with a tentative D call TRBD1 (5 bases). The CDR3 length is 13 residues. Germline V gene data show CDR1 as MNHNS and CDR2 as SASEGT. The V gene lost 6 bases and the J gene lost 2 bases, with 10 bases spanning the gap. CDR3: CASRQDRQETQYF. The CDR3 DNA is TGTGCCAGCAGACAAGACAGACAAGAGACCCAGTACTTC.

The J gene is TRBJ2-5, the V gene TRBV7-2; D possibly corresponds to TRBD1 (7 bases). This CDR3 is built from 16 residues. The germline V and J ends were trimmed by 8 bases and 0 bases, with 19 bases remaining between them. CDR1 is SGHTA and CDR2 is FQGNSA in the germline V gene. CDR3 amino acids: CASAGRGGGDQETQYF. CDR3 DNA sequence: TGTGCCAGCGCGGGGCGAGGGGGCGGTGACCAAGAGACCCAGTACTTC.

This chain connects TRBV11-3 to TRBJ2-3, with 7 bases matching TRBD1. The J segment lost 2 bases and the V segment lost 8 bases, leaving 7 bases of the junction unmatched. Germline V CDR1 and CDR2: SGHNT, YENEEA. This CDR3 has 14 amino acids. Here the CDR3 reads CASSDRTHTDTQYF. CDR3 nucleotides: TGTGCCAGCTCGGACAGGACTCACACAGATACGCAGTATTTT. Together with reference TRBV11-3 and TRBJ2-3, the CDR3 gives the full variable domain: EAGVVQSPRYKIIEKKQPVAFWCNPISGHNTLYWYLQNLGQGPELLIRYENEEAVDDSQLPKDRFSAERLKGVDSTLKIQPAELGDSAVYLCASSDRTHTDTQYFGPGTRLTVL.

The gene calls are TRBV11-2 and TRBJ2-2; maybe TRBD2 (5 bases). CDR1 and CDR2 from the germline V gene are SGHAT and FQNNGV. The V gene lost 5 bases and the J gene lost 6 bases, with 13 bases spanning the gap. The CDR3 has 14 amino acids. The chain's CDR3 is CASSTPGKAGELFF. CDR3 in DNA: TGTGCCAGCAGCACTCCGGGAAAGGCCGGGGAGCTGTTTTTT.

This chain joins TRBV7-2 and TRBJ2-5, with TRBD2 identical over 7 bases. The germline V gene has CDR1 SGHTA and CDR2 FQGNSA. The V and J ends lost 2 bases and 5 bases, in that order; junction bases with no gene match: 2. The CDR3 contains 13 residues. The CDR3 DNA reads as TGTGCCAGCAGCTTATGGGGGGGGGAGACCCAGTACTTC. It yields the protein CASSLWGGETQYF.

A note on this clonotype: Compared with germline, one end of the junction differs, possibly owing to a read error. The chain links TRBV7-3 to TRBJ2-5; D unresolved. The CDR3 loop spans 13 amino acids. In germline, CDR1 is SGHTA, CDR2 FQGTGA. DNA for the CDR3: TGTGCCAGCAGGGCAGACAACAAAGATACCCAGTACTTC. This gives the protein CASRADNKDTQYF.

This chain links TRBV10-1 with TRBJ2-5; 7 bases match TRBD2. CDR1 and CDR2 from the germline V gene are WNHNN and SYGVQD (reference sequence). The ends lost 6 bases at V and 11 bases at J; junction bases unmatched: 6. The CDR3 consists of 11 residues. DNA for the CDR3: TGCGCCAGCAGCGGGGGGAATGAGCAGTACTTC. Its protein product is CASSGGNEQYF.

This clonotype has at least ten counts. The chain joins TRBV7-9 to TRBJ2-1; the D gene is possibly TRBD2 (5 bases). The CDR3 has 15 residues. The V end was cut by 1 base, the J end by 10 bases, with 17 bases between. Germline CDR1 reads SEHNR; CDR2 reads FQNEAQ (reference sequence). The CDR3 DNA reads as TGTGCCAGCAGCTTAGGAGGGAGCCGGTACTACGAGCAGTTCTTC. As protein: CASSLGGSRYYEQFF. The complete variable domain, with remaining parts taken from reference TRBV7-9 and TRBJ2-1, reads DTGVSQNPRHKITKRGQNVTFRCDPISEHNRLYWYRQTLGQGPEFLTYFQNEAQLEKSRLLSDRFSAERPKGSFSTLEIQRTEQGDSAMYLCASSLGGSRYYEQFFGPGTRLTVL.